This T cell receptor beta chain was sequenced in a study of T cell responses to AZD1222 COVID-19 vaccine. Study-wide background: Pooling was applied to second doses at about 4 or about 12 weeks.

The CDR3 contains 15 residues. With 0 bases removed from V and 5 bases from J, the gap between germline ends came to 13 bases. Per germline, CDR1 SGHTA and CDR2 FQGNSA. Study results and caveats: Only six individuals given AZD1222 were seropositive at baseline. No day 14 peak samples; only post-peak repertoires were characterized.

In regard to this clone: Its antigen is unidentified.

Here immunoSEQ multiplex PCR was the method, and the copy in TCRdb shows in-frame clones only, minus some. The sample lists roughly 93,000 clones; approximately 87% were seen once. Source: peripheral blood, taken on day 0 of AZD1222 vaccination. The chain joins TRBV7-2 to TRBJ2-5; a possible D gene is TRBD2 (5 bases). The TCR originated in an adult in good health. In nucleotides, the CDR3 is TGTGCCAGCAGCTTAGCCGGACTCAGCCAGGAGACCCAGTACTTC. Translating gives CASSLAGLSQETQYF. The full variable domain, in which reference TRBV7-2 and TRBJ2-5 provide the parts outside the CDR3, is GAGVSQSPSNKVTEKGKDVELRCDPISGHTALYWYRQSLGQGLEFLIYFQGNSAPDKSGLPSDRFSAERTGGSVSTLTIQRTQQEDSAVYLCASSLAGLSQETQYFGPGTRLLVL.